These 10 T cell receptor beta chains share one sample of origin, sequenced in a study of blood T cell repertoires in COVID-19. Data came from immunoSEQ multiplex PCR; TCRdb stores just in-frame clones and leaves some out. Seen here are about 260,000 clones, 75% to 90% observed once, and the top ten hold roughly 10%. What was sequenced was peripheral blood. The origin of the receptors is an older woman with COVID-19, enrolled during active disease.

The chain combines TRBV28 with TRBJ2-7; possible D gene TRBD2, 5 bases. The CDR3 length is 13 residues. V was trimmed by 5 bases and J by 6 bases, leaving 14 bases between them. The germline gives CDR1 MDHEN, CDR2 SYDVKM. The CDR3 nucleotides read TGTGCCAGCAGTGGCACAGACTATCGCGAGCAGTACTTC. As protein: CASSGTDYREQYF.

The chain employs TRBV15 and TRBJ1-3; D possibly corresponds to TRBD1 (6 bases). The CDR3 spans 17 residues. In germline, CDR1 is LNHNV, CDR2 YYDKDF (reference sequence). Trimming stripped 3 bases from V and 0 bases from J, with 15 bases between. The CDR3 here is CATSSPYSQGSGNTIYF. As DNA, the CDR3 is TGTGCCACCAGCAGCCCCTATTCACAGGGCTCTGGAAACACCATATATTTT.

V gene TRBV2 combines with J gene TRBJ1-5; 9 bases are a match to TRBD1. CDR1 and CDR2 (germline): SNHLY, FYNNEI. V dropped 4 bases and J dropped 7; count of bases not matched to a gene: 8. The CDR3 loop spans 15 amino acids. The CDR3 loop is CASSAGTGIGQPQHF. The CDR3 DNA follows: TGTGCCAGCAGTGCCGGGACAGGGATTGGGCAGCCCCAGCATTTT.

The chain carries TRBV6-6 and TRBJ1-2, with TRBD1 matching 7 bases. The germline CDR1 and CDR2 sequences are MNHNY and SVGAGI (reference sequence). This CDR3 is built from 13 residues. V lost 6 bases and J lost 5; bases outside the gene matches: 6. CDR3 sequence (DNA): TGTGCCAGCAGCCGACCGGGACAGTATGGCTACACCTTC. This gives the protein CASSRPGQYGYTF.

This chain links TRBV24-1 with TRBJ2-1; 8 positions match TRBD2. The germline CDR1 and CDR2 sequences are KGHDR and SFDVKD. The V segment lost 4 bases and the J segment 8 bases; nucleotides outside the gene matches: 15. This CDR3 has 17 residues. The chain's CDR3 is CATSDLPGGSGKDEQFF. CDR3 nucleotides: TGTGCCACCAGTGACCTTCCGGGGGGTAGCGGGAAGGATGAGCAGTTCTTC.

The chain has TRBV6-4 and TRBJ1-6; maybe TRBD1 (5 bases). Trimming pared 4 bases from V and 7 bases from J, leaving 11 bases between. The germline V gene encodes CDR1 MRHNA and CDR2 SNTAGT. This CDR3 contains 14 residues. Here the CDR3 reads CASSVGGYNSPLHF. CDR3 sequence (DNA): TGTGCCAGCAGTGTCGGGGGATACAATTCACCCCTCCACTTT.

This clone was observed a few times. The chain employs TRBV5-1 and TRBJ2-7; a weak D match, TRBD2 (6 bases). V lost 4 bases and J 0 bases, leaving 11 bases between the germline ends. CDR1 is SGHRS, CDR2 YFSETQ, per germline. CDR3 size: 14 residues. This CDR3 reads CASSRPSASYEQYF. DNA of the CDR3: TGCGCCAGCAGCCGCCCTAGCGCCTCCTACGAGCAGTACTTC.

The chain uses TRBV6-4 and TRBJ2-3, with 9 bases fitting TRBD2. CDR1 is MRHNA and CDR2 is SNTAGT in the germline V gene. V lost 5 bases to trimming and J lost 2 bases; unmatched junction nucleotides: 14. The CDR3 runs 18 residues. The CDR3 DNA reads TGTGCCAGCAGTCCGACTAGCGGTGGGACGGGGTACACAGATACGCAGTATTTT. It encodes CASSPTSGGTGYTDTQYF.

As to this clone: Since no conserved phenylalanine or tryptophan closes the CDR3, a read error is the likely cause. Because the CDR3's place on the DNA is in doubt, the DNA is left out and the CDR3 is given as listed by TCRdb. The chain links TRBV6-5 to TRBJ2-4; no check of the table's D call, TRBD1, against the DNA was made. Per germline, CDR1 MNHEY and CDR2 SVGAGI. Counting both end residues, the CDR3 totals 12 amino acids. The CDR3 reads CASSNPGTRGMV.

The rearrangement joins TRBV4-1 to TRBJ2-6; weak D call: TRBD2 (5 bases). Germline V gene lookup returns CDR1 MGHRA and CDR2 YSYEKL. The length of the CDR3 is 16 residues. V was trimmed by 0 bases and J by 3 bases, leaving 9 bases between them. CDR3 sequence (DNA): TGCGCCAGCAGCCAAGATGAGGGCTATGGGGCCAACGTCCTGACTTTC. Its translation is CASSQDEGYGANVLTF.